These T cell receptor beta chains were read from a single sample in a study of shared clonotypes between healthy human individuals. Method: immunoSEQ multiplex PCR; TCRdb's copy keeps in-frame clones and lacks some. The table lists around 1 million clones, over 60% of them singletons. Sequenced material: memory CD4+ T cells sorted from blood. The receptors come from a man in his late teens or twenties in good health. The CDR3 runs from the conserved cysteine through the conserved F or W. The order of the fields is J gene, CDR3 length, V gene, CDR3 protein.

TRBJ2-2 16 TRBV11-3 CASSLGSGGANGELFF
TRBJ2-1 14 TRBV19 CASRTGTKYNEQFF
TRBJ2-3 11 TRBV18 CASSFGNTQYF
TRBJ2-1 12 TRBV2 CASTELGNEQFF
TRBJ2-3 15 TRBV19 CASGGQGRRTDTQYF
TRBJ2-7 15 TRBV10-1 CASSPLAGGLYEQYF
TRBJ1-1 15 TRBV28 CASTGLSRGNTEAFF
TRBJ2-6 19 TRBV5-6 CASSLSGVPIYSGANVLTF
TRBJ2-6 13 TRBV5-3 CARTTGQKNVLTF
TRBJ1-5 13 TRBV29-1 CSVLSAGGQPQHF
TRBJ2-3 16 TRBV7-8 CASSLDRVASTDTQYF
TRBJ2-3 15 TRBV11-2 CASSLAQGITDTQYF
TRBJ2-4 16 TRBV6-5 CASSYAGTGGRNIQYF
TRBJ1-1 16 TRBV7-9 CASSFILQGENTEAFF
TRBJ2-3 16 TRBV25-1 CASSEYRGGNTDTQYF
TRBJ2-5 14 TRBV5-1 CASSPSGGQGTQYF
TRBJ1-5 13 TRBV7-2 CASSLATDQPQHF
TRBJ2-3 14 TRBV7-9 CASSSLSSTDTQYF
TRBJ2-3 16 TRBV7-2 CASSFRGGGGTDTQYF
TRBJ2-3 16 TRBV7-9 CASSLEGLAVTDTQYF
TRBJ1-2 13 TRBV6-5 CASSYAGNYGYTF
TRBJ1-6 13 TRBV6-5 CASKGRTDSPLHF
TRBJ1-1 13 TRBV6-6 CASRLTENTEAFF
TRBJ1-1 14 TRBV11-2 CASSSQGAHTEAFF
TRBJ2-3 14 TRBV6-1 CASSESGLSNTQYF
TRBJ2-6 13 TRBV5-4 CASSQPEANVLTF
TRBJ1-1 12 TRBV29-1 CSVAAGGTEAFF
TRBJ1-6 16 TRBV28 CASRLSRTGLNSPLHF
TRBJ1-5 16 TRBV18 CASSPQGAQGLQPQHF
TRBJ1-5 14 TRBV2 CASTGGGGNQPQHF
TRBJ1-2 12 TRBV25-1 CASQQGLLGYTF
TRBJ1-4 14 TRBV6-5 CASSEPDQNEKLFF
TRBJ2-3 15 TRBV19 CASSGTFKYTDTQYF
TRBJ2-1 15 TRBV4-2 CASSQGLAAEDEQFF
TRBJ2-1 14 TRBV6-1 CASIPTGFYNEQFF
TRBJ2-1 16 TRBV4-3 CASSPSAVSSYNEQFF
TRBJ2-1 16 TRBV11-2 CASSFRSIPPYNEQFF
TRBJ1-1 13 TRBV6-5 CASRSGKNTEAFF
TRBJ1-5 14 TRBV6-1 CAARREVSNQPQHF
TRBJ2-5 13 TRBV7-2 CASSLYQQETQYF
TRBJ2-5 13 TRBV18 CASQQGIQETQYF
TRBJ2-7 13 TRBV6-4 CASSAGIYYEQYF
TRBJ1-6 15 TRBV27 CASSLSVVGGSPLHF
TRBJ2-7 14 TRBV11-2 CASSLGTGGYEQYF
TRBJ2-2 15 TRBV28 CASRTGSRDTGELFF
TRBJ2-3 15 TRBV5-5 CASSTPSGSTDTQYF
TRBJ2-1 15 TRBV7-2 CASSLAGFSYNEQFF
TRBJ1-2 16 TRBV9 CASSHRTGVRSLGYTF
TRBJ2-1 16 TRBV4-3 CASSQDLAGRNNEQFF
TRBJ1-2 12 TRBV7-2 CASSLDRGGYTF
TRBJ2-7 14 TRBV28 CASSRPGQSYEQYF
TRBJ1-2 16 TRBV6-1 CASSVTPGQGTYGYTF
TRBJ2-7 15 TRBV5-4 CASSFHDRESYEQYF
TRBJ2-1 16 TRBV7-2 CASSLSGDSSYNEQFF
TRBJ1-3 13 TRBV11-2 CASSLTEGNTIYF
TRBJ2-3 13 TRBV4-3 CASSQVEPDTQYF
TRBJ2-2 16 TRBV5-4 CASSRVGTSNTGELFF
TRBJ2-1 19 TRBV7-9 CASSLDWTSGTFSYNEQFF
TRBJ1-2 13 TRBV6-1 CASSETGSYGYTF